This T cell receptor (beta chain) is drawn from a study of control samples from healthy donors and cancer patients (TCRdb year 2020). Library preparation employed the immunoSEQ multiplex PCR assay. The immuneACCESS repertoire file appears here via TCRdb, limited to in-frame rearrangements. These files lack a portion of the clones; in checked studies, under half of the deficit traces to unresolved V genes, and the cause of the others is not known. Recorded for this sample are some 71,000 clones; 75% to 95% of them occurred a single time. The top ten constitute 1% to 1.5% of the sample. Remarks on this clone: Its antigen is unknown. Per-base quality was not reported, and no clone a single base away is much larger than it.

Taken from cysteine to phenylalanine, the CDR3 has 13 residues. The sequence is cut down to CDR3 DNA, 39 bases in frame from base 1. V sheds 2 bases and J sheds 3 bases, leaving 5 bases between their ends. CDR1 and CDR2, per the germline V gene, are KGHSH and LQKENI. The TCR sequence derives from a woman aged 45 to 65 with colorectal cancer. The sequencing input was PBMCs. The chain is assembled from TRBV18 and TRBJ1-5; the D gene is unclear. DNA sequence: TGTGCCAGCTCACCAGGAAACAATCAGCCCCAGCATTTT. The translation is CASSPGNNQPQHF.